Below are 5 T cell receptor beta chains sequenced from a single sample in a study of cytomegalovirus exposure and HLA in healthy donors. PCR involved 60 Vbeta and 13 Jbeta primers. Profiling relied on immunoSEQ multiplex PCR, and the TCRdb table lists in-frame clones only, not all of them. The sample carries around 180,000 clones, 70% to 80% recorded once. The sample taken for sequencing was PBMCs. The receptors derive from a man aged 55 to 70 in good health and CMV-seronegative.

The J gene is TRBJ1-2, the V gene TRBV25-1; D not resolved. Germline-derived CDR1 and CDR2 are MGHDK and SYGVNS. The V gene lost 3 bases and the J gene lost 5 bases, with 13 bases spanning the gap. This CDR3 is built from 14 residues. The CDR3 is CASSDIGRVYGYTF. The CDR3 DNA reads as TGTGCCAGCAGTGACATTGGGAGGGTGTATGGCTACACCTTC.

V usage is TRBV2 and J usage is TRBJ1-4; 7 nucleotides align to TRBD1. This CDR3 contains 14 residues. From germline, CDR1 is SNHLY and CDR2 FYNNEI. V gave up 3 bases and J gave up 3 bases; unmatched junction bases: 1. The CDR3 bases are TGTGCCAGCAGTGACAGGGGGGCTAATGAAAAACTGTTTTTT. This encodes CASSDRGANEKLFF.

The table lists this clone with a count of one. At the DNA level, this CDR3 is encoded by other sequences in the same sample as well. The rearrangement joins TRBV9 to TRBJ1-3; D is unresolved. Trimming cost V 4 bases and J 4 bases, with 15 bases left between them. The V gene's germline CDR1 is SGDLS and CDR2 YYNGEE. The CDR3 is 15 residues long. The DNA of the CDR3 is TGTGCCAGCAGCCAAGGACTGGGAGGGGGAAACACCATATATTTT. Amino acid sequence: CASSQGLGGGNTIYF.

A single count supports this clone. The gene calls are TRBV4-2 and TRBJ1-2, with 7 bases matching TRBD1. The ends lost 1 base at V and 6 bases at J; junction bases unmatched: 8. CDR3 length: 15 residues. Germline CDR1 LGHNA, CDR2 YNFKEQ. CDR3 protein: CASSQGGAGGDGYTF. The DNA for the CDR3 is TGTGCCAGCAGCCAAGGGGGAGCAGGGGGTGATGGCTACACCTTC.

The chain couples TRBV19 to TRBJ1-1; the match to TRBD1 covers 7 bases. Trimming cost V 7 bases and J 1 base; bases outside gene matches: 3. In germline, CDR1 is LNHDA, CDR2 SQIVND (reference sequence). The CDR3 is made up of 13 amino acids. The CDR3 DNA sequence: TGTGCCAGTATCCGGACAGGGAACACTGAAGCTTTCTTT. Translated, it gives CASIRTGNTEAFF.